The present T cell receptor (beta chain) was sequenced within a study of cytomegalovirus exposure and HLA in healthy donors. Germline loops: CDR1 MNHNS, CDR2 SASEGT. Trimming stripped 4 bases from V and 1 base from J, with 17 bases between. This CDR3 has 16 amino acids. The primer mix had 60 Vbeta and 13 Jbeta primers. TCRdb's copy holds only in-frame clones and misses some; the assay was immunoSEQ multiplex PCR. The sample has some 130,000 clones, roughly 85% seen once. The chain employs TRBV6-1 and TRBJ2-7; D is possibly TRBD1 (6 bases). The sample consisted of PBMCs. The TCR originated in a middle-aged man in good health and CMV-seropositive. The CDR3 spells CASSAEDQGLSYEQYF. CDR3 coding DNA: TGTGCCAGCAGTGCTGAAGATCAGGGGCTATCCTACGAGCAGTACTTC.